This TCR beta chain was observed in a study of cytomegalovirus exposure and HLA in healthy donors. At the level of the study: Assignment to the Caucasian-associated ancestry cluster applied to around 80% of the approximately 400 genotyped donors.

The CDR3 is 16 amino acids. V was trimmed by 0 bases and J by 3 bases, leaving 14 bases between them. Looked up from germline, CDR1 is SGHTA and CDR2 is FQGNSA. The primer mix had 60 Vbeta and 13 Jbeta primers. Clones were sequenced by immunoSEQ multiplex PCR, and TCRdb holds only the in-frame ones, with some missing. Of about 300,000 clones in the sample, roughly 88% were seen once. Sequencing input: PBMCs. This receptor was identified in a man aged 40-55 years in good health and CMV-seropositive. The chain links TRBV7-2 to TRBJ1-1; D call uncertain. In nucleotides, the CDR3 is TGTGCCAGCAGCTTAGCGGGCTCCAGCCCCCACACTGAAGCTTTCTTT. Translating gives CASSLAGSSPHTEAFF.